The subject of this entry is one TCR beta chain. This sample is drawn from a study of blood T cell repertoires in COVID-19. Study in general: The United States, Italy and Spain were the sources of the acute and convalescent COVID-19 samples. T cells, B-cell-depleted T cells, or PBMCs supplied cDNA or gDNA.

The junction had 8 bases not matched to a gene; V was cut back by 3 bases and J by 3 bases. The CDR3 has 16 amino acids. From germline, CDR1 is LNHDA and CDR2 SQIVND (reference sequence). As originally analysed: Amplification of reference gene primers provided the estimated nucleated cell counts. Measured with immunoSEQ multiplex PCR; TCRdb has only the in-frame clones, and not every one. V and J calls and clone size are copied from that table; D and trimming were computed from the DNA. The repertoire holds under 200,000 clones, with approximately 80% as singletons. This TCR derives from a man between 60 and 70 years old with acute or convalescent COVID-19. The material sequenced was peripheral blood. V and J are TRBV19 and TRBJ1-1; TRBD1 matches at 9 bases. The CDR3 is CASSMGYRGRDTEAFF. The CDR3 region has the DNA TGTGCCAGTAGTATGGGGTACAGGGGGCGAGACACTGAAGCTTTCTTT.